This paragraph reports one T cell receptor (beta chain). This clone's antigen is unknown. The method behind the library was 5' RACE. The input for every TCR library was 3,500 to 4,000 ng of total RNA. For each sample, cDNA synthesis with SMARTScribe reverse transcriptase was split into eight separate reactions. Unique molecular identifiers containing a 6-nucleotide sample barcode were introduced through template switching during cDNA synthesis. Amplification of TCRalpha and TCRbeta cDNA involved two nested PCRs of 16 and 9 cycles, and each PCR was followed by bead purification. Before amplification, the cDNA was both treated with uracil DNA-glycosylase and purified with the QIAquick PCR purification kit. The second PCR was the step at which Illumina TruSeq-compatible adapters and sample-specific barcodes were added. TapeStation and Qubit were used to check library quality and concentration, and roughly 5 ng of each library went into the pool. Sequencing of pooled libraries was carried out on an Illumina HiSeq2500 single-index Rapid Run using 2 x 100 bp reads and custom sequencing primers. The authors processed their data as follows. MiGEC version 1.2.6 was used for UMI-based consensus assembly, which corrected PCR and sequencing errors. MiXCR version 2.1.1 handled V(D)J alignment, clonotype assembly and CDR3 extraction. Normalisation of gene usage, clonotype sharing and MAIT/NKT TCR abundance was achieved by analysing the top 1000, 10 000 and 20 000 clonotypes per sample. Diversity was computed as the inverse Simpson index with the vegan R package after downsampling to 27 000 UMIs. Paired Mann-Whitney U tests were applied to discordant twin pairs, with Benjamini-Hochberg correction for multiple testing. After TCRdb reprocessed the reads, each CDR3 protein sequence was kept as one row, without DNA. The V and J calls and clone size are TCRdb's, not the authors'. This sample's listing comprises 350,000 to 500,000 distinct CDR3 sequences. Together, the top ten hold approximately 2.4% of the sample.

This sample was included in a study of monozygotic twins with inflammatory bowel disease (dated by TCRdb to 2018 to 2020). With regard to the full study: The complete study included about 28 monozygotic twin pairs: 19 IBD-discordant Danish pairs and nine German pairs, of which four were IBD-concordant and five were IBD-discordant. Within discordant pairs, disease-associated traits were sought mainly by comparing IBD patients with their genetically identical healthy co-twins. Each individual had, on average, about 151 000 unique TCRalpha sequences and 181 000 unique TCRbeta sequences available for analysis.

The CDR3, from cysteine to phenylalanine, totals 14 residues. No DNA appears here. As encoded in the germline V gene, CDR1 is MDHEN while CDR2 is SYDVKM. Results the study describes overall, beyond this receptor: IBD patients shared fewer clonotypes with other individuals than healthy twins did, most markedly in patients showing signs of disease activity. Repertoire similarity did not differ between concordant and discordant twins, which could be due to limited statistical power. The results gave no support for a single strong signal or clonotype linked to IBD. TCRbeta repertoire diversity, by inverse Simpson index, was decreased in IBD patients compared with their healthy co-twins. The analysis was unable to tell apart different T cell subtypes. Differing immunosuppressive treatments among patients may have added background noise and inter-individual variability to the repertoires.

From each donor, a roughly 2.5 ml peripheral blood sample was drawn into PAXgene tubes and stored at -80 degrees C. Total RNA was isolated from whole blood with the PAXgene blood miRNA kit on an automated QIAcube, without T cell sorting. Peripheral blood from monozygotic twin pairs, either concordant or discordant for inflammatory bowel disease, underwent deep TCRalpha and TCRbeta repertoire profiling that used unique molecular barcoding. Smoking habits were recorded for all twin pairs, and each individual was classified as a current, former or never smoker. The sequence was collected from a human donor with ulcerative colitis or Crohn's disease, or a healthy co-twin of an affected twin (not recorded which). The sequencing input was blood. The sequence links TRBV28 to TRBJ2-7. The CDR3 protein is CASSLLGIGDEQYF. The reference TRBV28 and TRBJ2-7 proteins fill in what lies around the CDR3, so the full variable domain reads DVKVTQSSRYLVKRTGEKVFLECVQDMDHENMFWYRQDPGLGLRLIYFSYDVKMKEKGDIPEGYSVSREKKERFSLILESASTNQTSMYLCASSLLGIGDEQYFGPGTRLTVT.